The 8 T cell receptor beta chains given below trace back to one sample, sequenced in a study of vaccination and CD4 T cells after COVID-19. The Oncomine TCR Beta short-read assay sequenced DNA from cultured CD4+ T cells. One entry per CDR3 protein results from TCRdb running MiXCR on the PCR reads. The sample comprises about 10,000 distinct CDR3 sequences, roughly 64% of which are singletons, and roughly a quarter rests with the top ten. Treatment defined: roughly 10-day PBMC culture with coronavirus spike peptide pools or control peptides (ViraFEST assay). Their antigens remain unidentified. The sequencing input was CD4+ T cells from blood, cultured in vitro. The receptors come from a human donor who had recovered from COVID-19.

The chain uses TRBV6-1 and TRBJ2-1; D unclear. The germline V and J ends were trimmed by 3 bases and 0 bases, with 9 bases remaining between them. Germline V gene data show CDR1 as MNHNS and CDR2 as SASEGT. The length of the CDR3 is 15 residues. CDR3 bases: TGTGCCAGCAGTGAGGGGTCCAGCTCCTACAATGAGCAGTTCTTC. Encoded protein: CASSEGSSSYNEQFF.

The genes are TRBV27 and TRBJ2-3, with 8 bases lining up with TRBD2. The ends lost 7 bases at V and 3 bases at J; junction bases unmatched: 9. Germline CDR1 MNHEY, CDR2 SMNVEV (reference sequence). The CDR3 runs to 15 residues. DNA of the CDR3: TGTGCCAGCACCAAAAGGGGACTAGGAACAGATACGCAGTATTTT. Translating gives CASTKRGLGTDTQYF.

The V call is TRBV20-1, the J call TRBJ1-1; D gene uncertain. CDR1 is DFQATT, CDR2 SNEGSKA, per germline (reference sequence). V dropped 6 bases and J dropped 1 base, with 18 bases sitting between them. The length of the CDR3 is 15 residues. The DNA for the CDR3 is TGCAGTGCGCCGCTACACAACGGTCGGAACACTGAAGCTTTCTTT. This translates into CSAPLHNGRNTEAFF.

This clonotype was counted between two and nine times. CDR3 region: CATSGGPYGYTF. CDR3 nucleotides: TGTGCCACCAGTGGGGGGCCCTATGGCTACACCTTC. The chain couples TRBV24-1 to TRBJ1-2; TRBD1 is a possible D gene (6 bases). The CDR3 totals 12 residues. V shed 5 bases and J shed 4 bases, with 7 bases lying between them. Germline V lookup: CDR1 KGHDR, CDR2 SFDVKD.

This clonotype was observed a handful of times. The chain couples TRBV10-3 to TRBJ2-7; TRBD2 matches 7 bases. Trimming removed 6 bases from V and 9 bases from J; junction bases left unmatched: 23. The CDR3 runs 17 residues. Germline V gene data show CDR1 as ENHRY and CDR2 as SYGVKD. CDR3 nucleotides: TGTGCCATCAGGGGGAGGGGTGCTCGCCCTGAAAATACGGTGCAGTACTTC. Translating it yields CAIRGRGARPENTVQYF.

The chain links TRBV28 to TRBJ2-5; 12 bases agree with TRBD2. The CDR3 spans 14 residues. V shed 5 bases and J 7 bases; nucleotides not matched to a gene: 5. Germline assignment: CDR1 MDHEN and CDR2 SYDVKM. This CDR3 is CASSPTSGRWTQYF. In DNA, the CDR3 is TGTGCCAGCAGTCCGACTAGCGGGAGATGGACCCAGTACTTC.

The gene calls are TRBV7-9 and TRBJ2-3, with D unclear. The CDR3 covers 14 residues. CDR1 and CDR2 from the germline V gene are SEHNR and FQNEAQ (reference sequence). Trimming pared 0 bases from V and 4 bases from J, leaving 8 bases between. The CDR3, as DNA: TGTGCCAGCAGCTTAGCGGGGTACCCAGATACGCAGTATTTT. This encodes CASSLAGYPDTQYF.

The CDR3 spells CASSIGTSNQPQHF. DNA of the CDR3: TGTGCCAGTAGTATTGGTACCTCTAATCAGCCCCAGCATTTT. The chain joins TRBV19 to TRBJ1-5; no definite D call. The V gene's germline CDR1 is LNHDA and CDR2 SQIVND (reference sequence). The CDR3 covers 14 residues. V shed 3 bases and J shed 4 bases, with 10 bases lying between them.